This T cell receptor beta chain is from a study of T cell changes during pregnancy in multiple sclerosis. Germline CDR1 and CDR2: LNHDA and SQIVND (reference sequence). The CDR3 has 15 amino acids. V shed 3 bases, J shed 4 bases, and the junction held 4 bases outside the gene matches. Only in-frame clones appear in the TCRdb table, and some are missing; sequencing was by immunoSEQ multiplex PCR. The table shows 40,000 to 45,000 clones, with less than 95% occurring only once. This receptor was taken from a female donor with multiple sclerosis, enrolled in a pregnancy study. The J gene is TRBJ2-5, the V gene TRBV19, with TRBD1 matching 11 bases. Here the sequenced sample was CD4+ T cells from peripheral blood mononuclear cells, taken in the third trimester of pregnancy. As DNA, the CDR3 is TGTGCCAGTAGTATTTGGGGACAGGGGGGAGAGACCCAGTACTTC. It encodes CASSIWGQGGETQYF.